Listed below are T cell receptor beta chains from one sample, sequenced in a study of blood T cell repertoires in COVID-19. Data came from immunoSEQ multiplex PCR; TCRdb stores just in-frame clones and leaves some out. This sample has some 70,000 clones, with 76% found just once. The sequenced material came from peripheral blood. These receptors all stem from a man in his 60s with COVID-19, enrolled during active disease. The CDR3 runs from the conserved cysteine through the conserved F or W. The D gene is left open where the match is weak. Not all rows give a size; the values are once, few, many and, for expanded clones, a class.

V	D	size	J	CDR3	DNA
TRBV4-1	TRBD1	once	TRBJ2-2	CASSRGQGAGELFF	TGCGCCAGCAGCCGGGGACAGGGGGCCGGGGAGCTGTTTTTT
TRBV11-3	TRBD1	.	TRBJ1-1	CASSLDLGQGTEAFF	TGTGCCAGCAGCTTAGATTTAGGACAGGGTACTGAAGCTTTCTTT
TRBV5-1	.	.	TRBJ2-5	CASSLNRGETQYF	TGCGCCAGCAGCTTGAACCGGGGGGAGACCCAGTACTTC
TRBV6-1	TRBD1	.	TRBJ1-2	CASSTGTGGLYGYTF	TGTGCCAGCAGTACCGGGACAGGGGGCCTCTATGGCTACACCTTC
TRBV5-1	.	.	TRBJ2-5	CASSPGLGTLPQETQYF	TGCGCCAGCAGCCCCGGACTCGGGACATTACCACAAGAGACCCAGTACTTC
TRBV5-1	.	few	TRBJ1-1	CASSPDYPEAFF	TGCGCCAGCAGCCCGGACTACCCCGAAGCTTTCTTT
TRBV5-1	.	.	TRBJ2-3	CASSLVPGISTDTQYF	TGCGCCAGCAGCTTGGTTCCAGGAATAAGCACAGATACGCAGTATTTT
TRBV30	.	.	TRBJ1-1	CAWSDPSDMNTEAFF	TGTGCCTGGAGTGACCCATCGGACATGAACACTGAAGCTTTCTTT
TRBV16	.	.	TRBJ1-2	CASSQSRTVTNYGYTF	TGTGCCAGCAGCCAATCGAGAACAGTTACTAACTATGGCTACACCTTC
TRBV4-1	TRBD2	.	TRBJ2-3	CASSQPLAGAGNTQYF	TGCGCCAGCAGCCAACCCCTAGCGGGGGCCGGGAATACGCAGTATTTT
TRBV19	.	.	TRBJ1-2	CASSYGRGGEGGYTF	TGTGCCAGTAGTTATGGGAGAGGGGGGGAAGGTGGCTACACCTTC
TRBV15	.	.	TRBJ2-1	CATSRDHQYNEQFF	TGTGCCACCAGCAGAGATCACCAGTACAATGAGCAGTTCTTC
TRBV11-2	TRBD1	.	TRBJ2-5	CASSFGTGIQETQYF	TGTGCCAGCAGCTTCGGGACAGGGATCCAAGAGACCCAGTACTTC
TRBV11-3	.	.	TRBJ1-2	CASSLKRWANYGYTF	TGTGCCAGCAGCCTAAAGAGGTGGGCTAACTATGGCTACACCTTC
TRBV5-4	.	.	TRBJ2-1	CASRNTVNEQFF	TGTGCCAGCAGGAATACGGTCAATGAGCAGTTCTTC
TRBV6-5	.	once	TRBJ2-1	CASSYSLSYGEQFF	TGTGCCAGCAGTTACTCTCTATCTTATGGTGAGCAGTTCTTC
TRBV5-1	TRBD2	.	TRBJ2-5	CASSPSTSGTPRTQYF	TGCGCCAGCAGCCCTTCGACTAGCGGGACCCCGCGGACCCAGTACTTC
TRBV12-3/TRBV12-4	TRBD2	.	TRBJ2-1	CASSFRGGDEQFF	TGTGCCAGCAGTTTTCGGGGGGGGGATGAGCAGTTCTTC
TRBV21-1	.	.	TRBJ2-7	CASSPQAVETSIKGYEQYF	TGTGCCAGCAGCCCACAGGCCGTAGAAACTAGCATAAAAGGCTACGAGCAGTACTTC
TRBV30	TRBD1	once	TRBJ2-1	CAWTRGQPYNEQFF	TGTGCCTGGACCAGGGGACAGCCCTACAATGAGCAGTTCTTC
TRBV10-1	.	few	TRBJ2-1	CASSESAGTQFF	TGCGCCAGCAGTGAGTCGGCGGGGACGCAGTTCTTC
TRBV10-3	TRBD1	.	TRBJ2-7	CAISGQETYEQYF	TGTGCCATCTCGGGACAGGAGACCTACGAGCAGTACTTC
TRBV3-1/TRBV3-2	.	.	TRBJ2-7	CASSQLGPRDYEQYF	TGTGCCAGCAGCCAGCTCGGTCCTCGGGACTACGAGCAGTACTTC
TRBV4-1	TRBD2	.	TRBJ2-1	CASSQELAIDNEQFF	TGCGCCAGCAGCCAAGAACTAGCGATCGACAATGAGCAGTTCTTC
TRBV7-3	TRBD1	.	TRBJ2-1	CASSRSGQADEQFF	TGTGCCAGCAGCCGCTCGGGACAGGCAGACGAGCAGTTCTTC